This T cell receptor (beta chain) derives from a study of blood T cell repertoires in COVID-19. This clone is a singleton in its sample. Per the germline V gene, CDR1 is MNHEY and CDR2 is SMNVEV (reference sequence). The CDR3 loop spans 15 amino acids. Germline trimming cut 4 bases from V and 5 bases from J; bases unmatched to any gene: 5. The method was immunoSEQ multiplex PCR; TCRdb's version includes in-frame clones alone and lacks a portion of them. The sample records fewer than 200,000 clones, approximately 90% being singletons. Input material: peripheral blood. The chain recombines TRBV27 with TRBJ2-5; 12 bases map to TRBD1. The source of this sequence is a man aged 40-49 years with active or convalescent COVID-19. The CDR3: CASSWGTGGMETQYF. The CDR3 coding sequence is TGTGCCAGCAGTTGGGGGACAGGGGGCATGGAGACCCAGTACTTC.